The 30 T cell receptor beta chains presented below share a single source sample, sequenced in a study of cytomegalovirus exposure and HLA in healthy donors. PCR involved 60 Vbeta and 13 Jbeta primers. Sequencing used immunoSEQ multiplex PCR; TCRdb keeps in-frame clones, though not all of them. The sample lists about 35,000 clones, 80% seen once, with 5% to 6.5% in the top ten. What was sequenced was PBMCs. The origin of the receptors is a male donor in good health and CMV-seronegative.

The rearrangement uses TRBV9 and TRBJ1-6; D gene uncertain. V gave up 2 bases and J gave up 7 bases, with 13 bases separating them. Per germline, CDR1 SGDLS and CDR2 YYNGEE. This CDR3 has 15 residues. The CDR3: CASSVSREDNSPLHF. DNA of the CDR3: TGTGCCAGCAGCGTGTCAAGGGAGGACAATTCACCCCTCCACTTT.

This sequence joins TRBV7-3 and TRBJ2-3, with TRBD1 matching 7 bases. The CDR3 consists of 13 residues. V lost 5 bases to trimming and J lost 6 bases; unmatched junction nucleotides: 5. CDR1 SGHTA and CDR2 FQGTGA come from the germline V gene. CDR3 amino acids: CASSQTGADTQYF. The CDR3 coding sequence is TGTGCCAGCAGCCAAACAGGGGCCGATACGCAGTATTTT.

The count of this clone is one. The junction departs from germline at one end; a sequencing error may be responsible. The chain couples TRBV6-4 to TRBJ1-1; 8 bases line up with TRBD1. CDR1 and CDR2 (germline): MRHNA, SNTAGT. The CDR3 totals 10 residues. The CDR3 loop is CASSPTGGNF. The CDR3 DNA reads TGTGCCAGCAGTCCAACAGGGGGGAACTTT.

V and J are TRBV27 and TRBJ2-1; a possible D gene is TRBD2 (6 bases). The CDR3 has 16 amino acids. Germline CDR1 MNHEY, CDR2 SMNVEV (reference sequence). V was shortened by 10 bases and J by 0 bases, with 19 bases between the two germline ends. For the CDR3, the DNA is TGTGCCACTACATCAACCGGGAGCCCCTCCTACAATGAGCAGTTCTTC. Its protein is CATTSTGSPSYNEQFF.

In regard to this clone: Relative to the germline gene, one junction end is altered; a read error may explain this. V and J are TRBV7-7 and TRBJ2-1; 8 bases map to TRBD2. CDR3 length: 16 residues. Germline V gene data show CDR1 as SSHAT and CDR2 as FNYEAQ (reference sequence). In DNA, the CDR3 is TGTGCTAGCAGCCCCGGCCCGGGGGGGGCCCTCAATGAGCAGTTCTTC. Its protein is CASSPGPGGALNEQFF.

The rearrangement joins TRBV19 to TRBJ1-2; 8 positions match TRBD1. CDR1 and CDR2 from the germline V gene are LNHDA and SQIVND (reference sequence). The CDR3 is made up of 14 amino acids. Losses at the gene ends were 5 bases for V and 2 bases for J; bases not matched to a gene: 4. The CDR3 is CASSGQGGNYGYTF. The CDR3 nucleotides read TGTGCCAGTAGTGGACAGGGTGGAAACTATGGCTACACCTTC.

This chain links TRBV2 with TRBJ2-2; maybe TRBD1 (6 bases). The germline CDR1 and CDR2 sequences are SNHLY and FYNNEI. Trimming shortened V by 8 bases and J by 3 bases, and 13 bases separated the two germline ends. There are 14 residues in the CDR3. CDR3 residues: CASQPGQHTGELFF. In nucleotides, the CDR3 is TGTGCCAGCCAGCCAGGACAGCACACCGGGGAGCTGTTTTTT.

The V call is TRBV29-1, the J call TRBJ1-2; TRBD1 might be the D (5 bases). V dropped 7 bases and J dropped 1 base, with 16 bases sitting between them. There are 14 residues in the CDR3. Germline-derived CDR1 and CDR2 are SQVTM and ANQGSEA. The CDR3 DNA follows: TGCAGCGCCGCGACAGAGCAACTTAACTATGGCTACACCTTC. Its protein product is CSAATEQLNYGYTF.

V usage is TRBV9 and J usage is TRBJ2-7; the match to TRBD2 covers 14 bases. The CDR3 has 16 amino acids. Germline CDR1 is SGDLS and CDR2 is YYNGEE. With 2 bases clipped from V and 1 base from J, the junction kept 2 bases outside the gene matches. In DNA form, the CDR3 reads TGTGCCAGCAGCGTCGGGACTAGCGGGAGTTCCTACGAGCAGTACTTC. Protein: CASSVGTSGSSYEQYF.

This chain joins TRBV5-8 and TRBJ2-5; 11 nucleotides line up with TRBD2. Germline CDR1 SGHTS, CDR2 YDEGEE. V trimming: 4 bases; J trimming: 5 bases; junction bases outside the gene matches: 7. This CDR3 spans 15 amino acids. The CDR3 DNA reads as TGTGCCAGCAGCATTTCTAGCGGGAGGAGTGAGACCCAGTACTTC. Amino acids: CASSISSGRSETQYF.

This clone has only one observation. V usage is TRBV30 and J usage is TRBJ1-2; 8 nucleotides align to TRBD1. The germline V gene encodes CDR1 GTSNPN and CDR2 SVGIG (reference sequence). The CDR3 has 14 amino acids. J was trimmed by 5 bases and V by 4 bases; bases with no gene match: 9. The CDR3 spells CAWNPGQAPYGYTF. Written as DNA, the CDR3 is TGTGCCTGGAACCCGGGACAGGCTCCTTATGGCTACACCTTC.

V gene TRBV30 combines with J gene TRBJ2-2; possibly TRBD2 for D (5 bases). The CDR3 length is 12 residues. Germline V gene data show CDR1 as GTSNPN and CDR2 as SVGIG (reference sequence). Trimming took 5 bases from V and 7 from J, leaving 11 bases between them. CDR3 sequence reads: CAWDGRGGELFF. The CDR3 DNA reads TGTGCCTGGGATGGGAGAGGCGGGGAGCTGTTTTTT.

The gene calls are TRBV18 and TRBJ2-2; D is possibly TRBD2 (6 bases). With 1 base removed from V and 6 bases from J, the gap between germline ends came to 9 bases. The CDR3 is made up of 14 amino acids. Germline values: CDR1 KGHSH, CDR2 LQKENI. Here the CDR3 reads CASSPRRRAGELFF. The CDR3 DNA reads TGTGCCAGCTCACCACGCAGGAGGGCCGGGGAGCTGTTTTTT. The variable domain in full, with the rest retrieved from reference TRBV18 and TRBJ2-2, is NAGVMQNPRHLVRRRGQEARLRCSPMKGHSHVYWYRQLPEEGLKFMVYLQKENIIDESGMPKERFSAEFPKEGPSILRIQQVVRGDSAAYFCASSPRRRAGELFFGEGSRLTVL.

The chain employs TRBV6-5 and TRBJ1-3; D might be TRBD1 (5 bases). Germline V gene lookup returns CDR1 MNHEY and CDR2 SVGAGI. This CDR3 comprises 15 residues. V gave up 7 bases and J gave up 2 bases, with 15 bases separating them. CDR3 nucleotide sequence: TGTGCCAGCACCCAACCGGGACTCCCTGGAAACACCATATATTTT. It is translated as CASTQPGLPGNTIYF.

The J gene is TRBJ2-7, the V gene TRBV10-2, with TRBD2 matching 9 bases. J gave up 5 bases and V 8 bases, and 4 bases lay outside the gene matches. CDR1 and CDR2 from the germline V gene are WSHSY and SAAADI. The CDR3 is made up of 12 amino acids. CDR3 DNA sequence: TGCGCCAGCTCTGCGGGAGGGAACGAGCAGTACTTC. This sequence encodes CASSAGGNEQYF.

This sequence joins TRBV5-1 and TRBJ2-2; 7 nucleotides line up with TRBD1. Looked up from germline, CDR1 is SGHRS and CDR2 is YFSETQ. Trimming cost V 7 bases and J 2 bases; bases outside gene matches: 11. CDR3 length: 16 amino acids. CDR3 DNA: TGCGCCAGCCGCACGGCCGGGACAGAAAACACCGGGGAGCTGTTTTTT. Protein: CASRTAGTENTGELFF.

V is TRBV29-1 and J is TRBJ2-7, with 8 nucleotides matching TRBD1. Per the germline V gene, CDR1 is SQVTM and CDR2 is ANQGSEA. The J segment lost 7 bases and the V segment lost 5 bases, leaving 10 bases of the junction unmatched. This CDR3 has 13 amino acids. The CDR3 DNA reads TGCAGCGTTCGACCCCAGGGGGCGGGTGAGCAGTACTTC. The encoded protein is CSVRPQGAGEQYF.

This clone appeared a few times. This chain joins TRBV19 and TRBJ1-5, with 8 bases that match TRBD1. CDR3 size: 13 residues. Unmatched junction bases numbered 5, after V lost 8 bases and J lost 5 bases. Germline CDR1 reads LNHDA; CDR2 reads SQIVND (reference sequence). DNA for the CDR3: TGTGCCAGTGGACAGGGAAGGGATCAGCCCCAGCATTTT. Amino acid sequence: CASGQGRDQPQHF.

This rearrangement joins TRBV6-4 to TRBJ1-2, with a tentative D call TRBD1 (5 bases). With 2 bases removed from V and 3 bases from J, the gap between germline ends came to 7 bases. The CDR3 covers 13 residues. The V gene's germline CDR1 is MRHNA and CDR2 SNTAGT. In DNA, the CDR3 is TGTGCCAGCAGTGACGGCAGGGACTATGGCTACACCTTC. Translated: CASSDGRDYGYTF.

This clone occurred a few times. J is TRBJ1-1 and V is TRBV7-9; D is ambiguous. The CDR3 is 12 residues long. CDR1 SEHNR and CDR2 FQNEAQ come from the germline V gene (reference sequence). Between the trimmed V and J ends, which lost 3 bases and 1 base, there was a span of 3 bases. This chain's CDR3 is CASSFGNTEAFF. The DNA of the CDR3 is TGTGCCAGCAGCTTCGGGAACACTGAAGCTTTCTTT.

The genes are TRBV4-2 and TRBJ2-7, with D possibly TRBD1 on 6 matching bases. From germline, CDR1 is LGHNA and CDR2 YNFKEQ. V was shortened by 3 bases and J by 2 bases, with 11 bases between the two germline ends. This CDR3 has 14 amino acids. CDR3 amino acids: CASSQVDSTYEQYF. In DNA form, the CDR3 reads TGTGCCAGCAGCCAGGTGGACAGTACCTACGAGCAGTACTTC.

This sequence joins TRBV4-2 and TRBJ2-7; no reliable D call. Between the trimmed V and J ends, which lost 0 bases and 4 bases, there was a span of 13 bases. CDR1 LGHNA and CDR2 YNFKEQ come from the germline V gene. CDR3 length equals 15 residues. CDR3 sequence reads: CASSQESSVRYEQYF. As DNA, the CDR3 is TGTGCCAGCAGCCAAGAATCTAGTGTACGATACGAGCAGTACTTC.

This clone showed up just a few times. The chain carries TRBV5-1 and TRBJ1-6; D is ambiguous. The germline gives CDR1 SGHRS, CDR2 YFSETQ. V lost 3 bases to trimming and J lost 7 bases, with 14 bases between them. This CDR3 region has 15 residues. The chain's CDR3 is CASSSYGEGNSPLHF. CDR3 nucleotides: TGCGCCAGCAGCTCCTACGGGGAGGGAAATTCACCCCTCCACTTT.

This clone has more than one count but fewer than ten. The CDR3 nucleotides read TGTGCCAGCAGCTTAGTAGCGGGGTCCCCTGATACGCAGTATTTT. It is translated as CASSLVAGSPDTQYF. The rearrangement links TRBV7-3 to TRBJ2-3; 8 bases are shared with TRBD2. CDR1 is SGHTA and CDR2 is FQGTGA in the germline V gene. The J segment lost 6 bases and the V segment lost 2 bases, leaving 7 bases of the junction unmatched. This CDR3 region has 15 residues.

The chain combines TRBV9 with TRBJ2-1; tentative D call: TRBD2 (5 bases). The germline V gene has CDR1 SGDLS and CDR2 YYNGEE. This CDR3 is 15 amino acids long. V dropped 4 bases and J dropped 0 bases, with 11 bases sitting between them. The chain's CDR3 is CASSFSASSYNEQFF. The CDR3 DNA is TGTGCCAGCAGCTTTAGCGCGAGCTCCTACAATGAGCAGTTCTTC.

The CDR3: CATSRTGRWDTEAFF. CDR3 DNA sequence: TGTGCCACCAGCAGGACGGGAAGGTGGGACACTGAAGCTTTCTTT. J is TRBJ1-1 and V is TRBV15; no reliable D call. Trimming removed 3 bases from V and 3 bases from J, with 14 bases in between. The CDR3 loop spans 15 amino acids. The V gene's germline CDR1 is LNHNV and CDR2 YYDKDF (reference sequence).

The chain combines TRBV28 with TRBJ2-7; D perhaps matches TRBD1 (5 bases). The V end lost 2 bases, the J end lost 5 bases, and 16 bases lay between the germline ends. Germline V gene data show CDR1 as MDHEN and CDR2 as SYDVKM. The CDR3 loop spans 15 amino acids. CDR3 bases: TGTGCCAGCAGTTTACGGCAGGGCCTGGTGGACGAGCAGTACTTC. Its translation: CASSLRQGLVDEQYF.

For this clone: An end of the junction does not agree with germline; a read error may underlie this. Distinct nucleotide sequences in the sample also encode this CDR3. The rearrangement joins TRBV19 to TRBJ1-2, with D maybe TRBD1 (5 bases). Germline V gives CDR1 LNHDA, CDR2 SQIVND (reference sequence). The CDR3 sequence is 13 residues long. The CDR3 protein is CASIAPRDYGYTF. CDR3 sequence (DNA): TGTGCTAGTATCGCCCCCAGGGACTATGGCTACACCTTC.

This chain links TRBV30 with TRBJ1-3; no clear D gene. This CDR3 contains 15 residues. Per germline, CDR1 GTSNPN and CDR2 SVGIG (reference sequence). Trimming took off 6 bases at V and 3 bases at J, with 18 bases between the two ends. The CDR3 DNA sequence: TGTGCCTGTATAAGGAGGATGAAAGGTGGAAACACCATATATTTT. It codes for CACIRRMKGGNTIYF.

The V call is TRBV30, the J call TRBJ1-2; possible D gene TRBD1, 5 bases. V was shortened by 4 bases and J by 7 bases, with 16 bases between the two germline ends. Germline CDR1 and CDR2: GTSNPN and SVGIG (reference sequence). There are 13 residues in the CDR3. DNA for the CDR3: TGTGCCTGGACCCCTGGGGGGGAGGCTGGCTACACCTTC. Translated, it gives CAWTPGGEAGYTF.